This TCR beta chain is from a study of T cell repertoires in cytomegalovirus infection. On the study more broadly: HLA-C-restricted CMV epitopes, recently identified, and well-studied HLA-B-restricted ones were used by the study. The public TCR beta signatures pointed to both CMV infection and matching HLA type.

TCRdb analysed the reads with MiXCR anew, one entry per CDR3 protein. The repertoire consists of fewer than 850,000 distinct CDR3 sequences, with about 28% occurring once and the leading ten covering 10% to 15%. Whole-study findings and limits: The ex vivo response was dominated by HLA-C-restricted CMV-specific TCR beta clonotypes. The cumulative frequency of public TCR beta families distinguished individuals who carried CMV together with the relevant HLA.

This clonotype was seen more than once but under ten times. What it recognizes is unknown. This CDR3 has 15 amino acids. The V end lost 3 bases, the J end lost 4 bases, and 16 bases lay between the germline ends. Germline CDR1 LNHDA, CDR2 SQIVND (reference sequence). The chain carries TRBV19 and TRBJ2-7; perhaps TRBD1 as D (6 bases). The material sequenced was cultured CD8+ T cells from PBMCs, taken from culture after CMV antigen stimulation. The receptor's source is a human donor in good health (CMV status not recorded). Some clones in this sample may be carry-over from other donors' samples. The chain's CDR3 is CASSIAGGTRYEQYF. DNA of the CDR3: TGTGCCAGTAGTATTGCCGGTGGGACACGATACGAGCAGTACTTC.